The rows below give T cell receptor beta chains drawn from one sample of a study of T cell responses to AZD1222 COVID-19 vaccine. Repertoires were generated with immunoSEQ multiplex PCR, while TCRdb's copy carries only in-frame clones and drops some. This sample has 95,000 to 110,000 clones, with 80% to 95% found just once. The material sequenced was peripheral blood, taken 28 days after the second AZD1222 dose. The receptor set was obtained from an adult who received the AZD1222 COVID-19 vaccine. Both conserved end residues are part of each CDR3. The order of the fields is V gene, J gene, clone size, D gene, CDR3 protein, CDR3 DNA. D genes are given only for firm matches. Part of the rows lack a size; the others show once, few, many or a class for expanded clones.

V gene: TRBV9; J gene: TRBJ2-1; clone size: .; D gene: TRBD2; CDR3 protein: CASSVRLADYNEQFF; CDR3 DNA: TGTGCCAGCAGCGTCAGACTAGCGGATTACAATGAGCAGTTCTTC
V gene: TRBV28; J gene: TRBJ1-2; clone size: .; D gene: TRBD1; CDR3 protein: CASSPGGQGGYTF; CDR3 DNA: TGTGCCAGCAGCCCAGGCGGACAGGGTGGCTACACCTTC
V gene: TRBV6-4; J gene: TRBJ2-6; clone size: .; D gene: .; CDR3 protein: CASSEIGAGSGANVLTF; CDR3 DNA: TGTGCCAGCAGTGAGATTGGGGCAGGCTCTGGGGCCAACGTCCTGACTTTC
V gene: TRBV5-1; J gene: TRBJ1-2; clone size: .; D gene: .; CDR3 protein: CASSLVFVGGNYGYTF; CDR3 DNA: TGCGCCAGCAGCTTGGTATTTGTAGGGGGGAACTATGGCTACACCTTC
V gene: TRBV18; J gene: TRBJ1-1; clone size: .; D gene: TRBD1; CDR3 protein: CASSPGQDNTEAFF; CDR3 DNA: TGTGCCAGCTCACCCGGACAGGATAATACTGAAGCTTTCTTT
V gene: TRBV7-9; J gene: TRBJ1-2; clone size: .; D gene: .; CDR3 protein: CASSERGLYGYTF; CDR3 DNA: TGTGCCAGCAGCGAAAGGGGGTTGTATGGCTACACCTTC
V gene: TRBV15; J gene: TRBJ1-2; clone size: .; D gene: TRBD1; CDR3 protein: CATSISTGSGYGYTF; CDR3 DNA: TGTGCCACCAGCATATCGACAGGGAGTGGCTATGGCTACACCTTC
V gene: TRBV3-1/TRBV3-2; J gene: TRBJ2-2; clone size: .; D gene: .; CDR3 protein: CASSSRGQTGELFF; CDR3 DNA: TGTGCCAGCAGCTCTAGAGGGCAGACCGGGGAGCTGTTTTTT
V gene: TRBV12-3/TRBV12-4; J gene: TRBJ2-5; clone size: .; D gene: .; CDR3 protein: CASSAGETQYF; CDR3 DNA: TGTGCCAGCAGTGCCGGAGAGACCCAGTACTTC
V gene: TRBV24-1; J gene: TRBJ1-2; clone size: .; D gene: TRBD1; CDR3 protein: CATSERDSGSMSYTF; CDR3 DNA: TGTGCCACCAGTGAACGGGACAGCGGCAGTATGAGCTACACCTTC
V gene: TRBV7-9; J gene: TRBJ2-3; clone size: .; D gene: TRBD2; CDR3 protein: CASRQTSGRPDTQYF; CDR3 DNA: TGTGCCAGCAGGCAAACTAGCGGGAGGCCAGATACGCAGTATTTT
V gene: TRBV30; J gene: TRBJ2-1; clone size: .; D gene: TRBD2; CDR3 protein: CAFVRREFSYNEQFF; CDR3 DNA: TGTGCCTTTGTCCGGCGGGAGTTTTCCTACAATGAGCAGTTCTTC
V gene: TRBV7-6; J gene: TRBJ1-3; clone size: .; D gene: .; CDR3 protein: CASSLARGHFSGNTIYF; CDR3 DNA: TGTGCCAGCAGCTTAGCTCGGGGACACTTCTCTGGAAACACCATATATTTT
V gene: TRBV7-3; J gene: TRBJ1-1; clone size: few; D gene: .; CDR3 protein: CASSLTADGRVGAFF; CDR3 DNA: TGTGCCAGCAGCTTAACGGCCGACGGACGGGTAGGGGCTTTCTTT
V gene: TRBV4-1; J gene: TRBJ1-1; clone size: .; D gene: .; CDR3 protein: CASSQEMVRPVLAFF; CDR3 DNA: TGCGCCAGCAGCCAAGAGATGGTCCGCCCTGTGCTCGCTTTCTTT
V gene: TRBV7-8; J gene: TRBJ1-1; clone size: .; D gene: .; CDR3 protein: CASSYRDMNTEAFF; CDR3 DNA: TGTGCCAGCAGCTACAGGGACATGAACACTGAAGCTTTCTTT
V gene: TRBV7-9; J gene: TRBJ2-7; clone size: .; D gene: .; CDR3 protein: CASRRDNSYEQYF; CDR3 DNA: TGTGCCAGCAGGAGGGACAACTCCTACGAGCAGTACTTC
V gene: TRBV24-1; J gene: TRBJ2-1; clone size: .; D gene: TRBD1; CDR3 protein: CATSQGGTGYGGYNEQFF; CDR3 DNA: TGTGCCACCAGTCAGGGAGGGACAGGGTATGGGGGCTACAATGAGCAGTTCTTC
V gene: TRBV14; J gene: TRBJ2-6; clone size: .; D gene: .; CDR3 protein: CASSQGFSGANVLTF; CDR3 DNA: TGTGCCAGCAGCCAGGGGTTCTCTGGGGCCAACGTCCTGACTTTC
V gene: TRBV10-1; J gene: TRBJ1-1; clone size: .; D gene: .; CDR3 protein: CASSEQPNTEAFF; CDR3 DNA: TGCGCCAGCAGTGAACAACCGAACACTGAAGCTTTCTTT
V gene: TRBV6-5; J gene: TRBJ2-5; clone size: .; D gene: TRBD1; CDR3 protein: CASSLTGKETQYF; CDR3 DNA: TGTGCCAGCAGTCTGACAGGGAAAGAGACCCAGTACTTC
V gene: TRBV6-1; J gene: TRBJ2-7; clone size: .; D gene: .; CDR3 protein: CASSEEWGDPTYEQYF; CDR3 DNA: TGTGCCAGCAGTGAAGAGTGGGGGGACCCTACCTACGAGCAGTACTTC
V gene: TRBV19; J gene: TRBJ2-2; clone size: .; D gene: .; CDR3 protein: CASSTRTSPGGELFF; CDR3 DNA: TGTGCCAGTAGTACAAGAACTAGCCCTGGCGGGGAGCTGTTTTTT
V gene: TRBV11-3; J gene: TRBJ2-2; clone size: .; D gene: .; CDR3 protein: CASSPNTGELFF; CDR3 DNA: TGTGCCAGCAGCCCGAACACCGGGGAGCTGTTTTTT
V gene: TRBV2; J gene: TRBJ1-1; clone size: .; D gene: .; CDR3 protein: CASSELTGFEAFF; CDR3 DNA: TGTGCCAGCAGTGAGTTGACAGGCTTCGAAGCTTTCTTT
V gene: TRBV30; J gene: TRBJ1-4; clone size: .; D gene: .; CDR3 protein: CAWSRQGKEKLFF; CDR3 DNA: TGTGCCTGGAGTCGGCAGGGGAAGGAAAAACTGTTTTTT
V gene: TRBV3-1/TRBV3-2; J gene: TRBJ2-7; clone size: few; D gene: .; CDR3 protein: CASSQGLYYEQYF; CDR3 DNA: TGTGCCAGCAGCCAGGGACTCTACTACGAGCAGTACTTC
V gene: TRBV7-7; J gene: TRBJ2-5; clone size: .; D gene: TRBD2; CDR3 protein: CASSLAAGGRETQYF; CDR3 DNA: TGTGCTAGCAGCTTAGCCGCGGGGGGTAGAGAGACCCAGTACTTC
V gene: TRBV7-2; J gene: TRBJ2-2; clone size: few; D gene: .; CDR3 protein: CASSSGAAGELFF; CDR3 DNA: TGTGCCAGCAGCTCTGGGGCGGCCGGGGAGCTGTTTTTT
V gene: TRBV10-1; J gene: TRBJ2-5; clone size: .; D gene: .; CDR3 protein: CASSDGGLGQETQYF; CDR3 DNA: TGCGCCAGCAGTGATGGGGGTCTCGGGCAAGAGACCCAGTACTTC
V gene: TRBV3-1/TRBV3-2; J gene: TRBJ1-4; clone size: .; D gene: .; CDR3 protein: CASSPGGQGGEKLFF; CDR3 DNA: TGTGCCAGCAGCCCGGGCGGGCAAGGTGGCGAAAAACTGTTTTTT
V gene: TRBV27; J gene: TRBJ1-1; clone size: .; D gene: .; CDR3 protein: CASSRLSEGTEAFF; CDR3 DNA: TGTGCCAGCAGTCGTCTATCGGAGGGGACTGAAGCTTTCTTT
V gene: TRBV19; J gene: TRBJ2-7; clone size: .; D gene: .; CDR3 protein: CASMDWVGEQYF; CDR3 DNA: TGTGCCAGTATGGACTGGGTCGGCGAGCAGTACTTC
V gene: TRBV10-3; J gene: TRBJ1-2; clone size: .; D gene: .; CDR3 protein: CAISSSSTIDYGYTF; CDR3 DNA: TGTGCCATCAGTTCCAGCAGCACTATCGACTATGGCTACACCTTC
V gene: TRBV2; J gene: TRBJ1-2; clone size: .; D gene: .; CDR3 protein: CASSEVDTTNYGYTF; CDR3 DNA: TGTGCCAGCAGTGAAGTGGACACCACTAACTATGGCTACACCTTC
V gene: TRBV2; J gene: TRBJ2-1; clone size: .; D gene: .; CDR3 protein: CASTRGGQFHYNEQFF; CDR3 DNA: TGTGCCAGCACCCGAGGGGGGCAGTTTCACTACAATGAGCAGTTCTTC
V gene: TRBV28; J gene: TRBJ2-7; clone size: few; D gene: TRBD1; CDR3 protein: CASSSLDRDLLGQYF; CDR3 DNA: TGTGCCAGCAGTTCCCTGGACAGGGATTTGTTAGGGCAGTACTTC
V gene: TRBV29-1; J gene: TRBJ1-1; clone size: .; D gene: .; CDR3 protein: CSGGGWKTEAFF; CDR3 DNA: TGCAGCGGCGGGGGGTGGAAGACTGAAGCTTTCTTT
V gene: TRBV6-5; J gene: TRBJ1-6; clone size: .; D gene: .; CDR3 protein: CASSSNAFGSPLHF; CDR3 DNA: TGTGCCAGCAGTTCTAACGCCTTTGGTTCACCCCTCCACTTT
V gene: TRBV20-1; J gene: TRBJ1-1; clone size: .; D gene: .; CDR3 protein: CSASPGTNTEAFF; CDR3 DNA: TGCAGTGCTAGTCCTGGAACGAACACTGAAGCTTTCTTT
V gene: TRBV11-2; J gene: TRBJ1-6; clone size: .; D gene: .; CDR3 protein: CASSLQPYNSPLHF; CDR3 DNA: TGTGCCAGCAGCTTGCAGCCCTATAATTCACCCCTCCACTTT
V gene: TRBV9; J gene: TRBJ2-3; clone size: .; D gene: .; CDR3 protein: CASSPWGFSGGRDTQYF; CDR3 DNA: TGTGCCAGCAGCCCCTGGGGTTTTTCGGGGGGCCGAGATACGCAGTATTTT
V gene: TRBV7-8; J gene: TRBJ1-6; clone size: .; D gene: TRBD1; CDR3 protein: CASSPSRTGGSPLHF; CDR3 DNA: TGTGCCAGCAGCCCCTCTCGGACAGGTGGATCACCCCTCCACTTT
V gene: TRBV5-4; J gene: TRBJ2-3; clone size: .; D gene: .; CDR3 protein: CASSLDNTDTQYF; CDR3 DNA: TGTGCCAGCAGCTTGGACAACACAGATACGCAGTATTTT
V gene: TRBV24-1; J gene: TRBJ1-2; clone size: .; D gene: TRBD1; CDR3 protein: CATSDSGTGVGYTF; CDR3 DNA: TGTGCCACCAGTGATAGTGGGACAGGGGTCGGCTACACCTTC
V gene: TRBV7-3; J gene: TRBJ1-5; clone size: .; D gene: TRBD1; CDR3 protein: CASSLLEPTGAPNQPQHF; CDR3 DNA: TGTGCCAGCAGCTTACTGGAACCTACAGGGGCCCCCAATCAGCCCCAGCATTTT
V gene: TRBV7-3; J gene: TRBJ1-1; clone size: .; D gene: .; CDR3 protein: CASSLDRNTEAFF; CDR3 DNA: TGTGCCAGCAGCTTGGACAGAAACACTGAAGCTTTCTTT
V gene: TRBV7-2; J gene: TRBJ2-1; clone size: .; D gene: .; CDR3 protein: CASSLVGRRTSYNEQFF; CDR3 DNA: TGTGCCAGCAGCTTAGTAGGTCGGCGGACCTCCTACAATGAGCAGTTCTTC
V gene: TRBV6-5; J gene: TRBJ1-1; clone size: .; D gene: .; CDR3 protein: CASSYSANTEAFF; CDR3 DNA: TGTGCCAGCAGTTACTCGGCGAACACTGAAGCTTTCTTT